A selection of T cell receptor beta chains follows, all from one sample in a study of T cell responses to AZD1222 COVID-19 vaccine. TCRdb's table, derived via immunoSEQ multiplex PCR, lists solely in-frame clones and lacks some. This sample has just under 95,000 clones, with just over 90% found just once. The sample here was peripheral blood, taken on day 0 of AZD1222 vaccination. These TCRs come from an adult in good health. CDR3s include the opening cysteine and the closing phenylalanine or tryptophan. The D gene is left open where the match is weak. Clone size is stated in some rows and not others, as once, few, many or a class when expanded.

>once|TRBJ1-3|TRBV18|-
TGTGCCAGCTCACCACAGGCCCGCTCTGGAAACACCATATATTTT
CASSPQARSGNTIYF
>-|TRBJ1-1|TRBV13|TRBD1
TGTGCCAGCAGCTGGATGGGACAGGATTTCATGAACACTGAAGCTTTCTTT
CASSWMGQDFMNTEAFF
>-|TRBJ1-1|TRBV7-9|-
TGTGCCAGCAGCCAGAGACAGCCCACTGAAGCTTTCTTT
CASSQRQPTEAFF
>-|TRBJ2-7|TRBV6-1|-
TGTGCCAGCAGTGATAATTACGAGCAGTACTTC
CASSDNYEQYF
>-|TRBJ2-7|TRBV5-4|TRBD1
TGTGCCAGCAGTACCCAGACAGGGGAAGGCGACGAGCAGTACTTC
CASSTQTGEGDEQYF
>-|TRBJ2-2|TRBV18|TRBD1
TGTGCCAGCTCCGGACAGGTCGACACCGGGGAGCTGTTTTTT
CASSGQVDTGELFF
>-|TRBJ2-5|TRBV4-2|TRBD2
TGTGCCAGCAGCCATATACTAGCGGGGTCCCAAGAGACCCAGTACTTC
CASSHILAGSQETQYF
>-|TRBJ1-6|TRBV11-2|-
TGTGCCAGCAGCTCCCGGGGCAATAATTCACCCCTCCACTTT
CASSSRGNNSPLHF
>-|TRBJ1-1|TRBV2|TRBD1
TGTGCCAGCATCCAGGGGGCAAGTACTGAAGCTTTCTTT
CASIQGASTEAFF
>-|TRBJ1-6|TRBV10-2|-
TGCGCCAGCAGTGAGTCGGGGATGGGTAATTCACCCCTCCACTTT
CASSESGMGNSPLHF
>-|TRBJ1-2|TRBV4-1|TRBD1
TGCGCCAGCAGCCAAGGAGAGGAGAGGGGGCTCCGAGGCTACACCTTC
CASSQGEERGLRGYTF
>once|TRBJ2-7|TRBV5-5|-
TGTGCCAGCAGCGACGACCGACAGACACCCAGCTACGAGCAGTACTTC
CASSDDRQTPSYEQYF
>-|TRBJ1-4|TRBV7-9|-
TGTGCCAGCAGCTTAGGCGGTCAGATAAATGAAAAACTGTTTTTT
CASSLGGQINEKLFF
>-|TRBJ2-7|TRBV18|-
TGTGCCAGCTCACCAGGCAGTACCTACGAGCAGTACTTC
CASSPGSTYEQYF
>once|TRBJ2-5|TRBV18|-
TGTGCCAGCTCACCAGAGGGAGAGACCCAGTACTTC
CASSPEGETQYF
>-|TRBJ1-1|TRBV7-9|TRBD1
TGTGCCAGCAGCATCGGACAGGGCCTAATGAACACTGAAGCTTTCTTT
CASSIGQGLMNTEAFF
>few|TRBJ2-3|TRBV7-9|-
TGTGCCAGCAGTCATGGAAGGAGGGGGAGCACAGATACGCAGTATTTT
CASSHGRRGSTDTQYF
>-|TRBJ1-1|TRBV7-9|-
TGTGCCAGCAGCTTTGCCGAGGGTGAAGCTTTCTTT
CASSFAEGEAFF
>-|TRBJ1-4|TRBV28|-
TGTGCCAGCAGTCTCCGGGACGGACTGTTTTTT
CASSLRDGLFF
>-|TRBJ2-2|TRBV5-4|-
TGTGCCAGCAGCTTGGGGCTGACGCAGGGTACCGGGGAGCTGTTTTTT
CASSLGLTQGTGELFF
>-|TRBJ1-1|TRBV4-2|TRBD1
TGTGCCAGCCGGGAGGACAGGGCGGACACTGAAGCTTTCTTT
CASREDRADTEAFF
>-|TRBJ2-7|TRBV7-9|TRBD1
TGTGCCAGCAGCCCCTTGACAGGGGGGGCCTACGAGCAGTACTTC
CASSPLTGGAYEQYF
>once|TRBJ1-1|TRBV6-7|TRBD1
TGTGCCAGCAGCCCTGGGACAGCCTCGAACACTGAAGCTTTCTTT
CASSPGTASNTEAFF
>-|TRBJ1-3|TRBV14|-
TGTGCCAGCAGCCAAGCAGGATCTGGAAACACCATATATTTT
CASSQAGSGNTIYF